This T cell receptor (beta chain) was found in a study of T cells in Graves' hyperthyroidism and ophthalmopathy. At the level of the study: Peripheral blood was taken when the disease was first diagnosed, before any treatment began. Study conclusions and caveats: Most thyroid clonotypes with frequency above 0.001 were detected in blood.

The CDR3 loop spans 13 amino acids. Deletions cut 5 bases from V and 6 bases from J, with 13 bases between. Germline V CDR1 and CDR2: WNHNN, SYGVQD (reference sequence). It was RNA transcripts that yielded the amplified TCR beta CDR3 regions. The HTBI primer set served for first-round RT-PCR of the TCR CDR3. MiXCR was run by TCRdb on the multiplex PCR reads, yielding one entry per CDR3 protein. The table shows around 440,000 distinct CDR3 sequences, with less than 20% occurring only once. An absence of ophthalmopathy progression within 18 months meant stable Graves' hyperthyroidism. This clonotype appeared a few times. Its target is not known.

The TCR was taken from a woman under 30 with Graves' hyperthyroidism. This sequence joins TRBV10-1 and TRBJ1-1; D unresolved. The sample consisted of blood. CDR3 sequence: CASSPRAGSEAFF. DNA of the CDR3: TGCGCCAGCAGTCCTCGTGCGGGTTCTGAAGCTTTCTTT.